Listed here are 4 T cell receptor beta chains from one sample, sequenced in a study of early stage breast cancer tumors. TCRdb keeps only in-frame clones here, not all; method: immunoSEQ multiplex PCR. The sample includes some 6,000 clones, nearly 80% of them seen just once. The sequenced material came from normal breast tissue next to the tumor. All receptors come from a person aged 70 to 79 with breast cancer.

This chain links TRBV4-3 with TRBJ2-3; D gene ambiguous. Trimming cost V 1 base and J 11 bases, with 10 bases left between them. CDR3 length: 12 residues. Germline V gene lookup returns CDR1 LGHNA and CDR2 YSLEER. CDR3 coding DNA: TGCGCCAGCAGCCAAGGCCCTGAGAGGCAGTATTTT. Translating it yields CASSQGPERQYF.

Details on this clone: Mismatch with germline at one junction end may stem from a read error. The CDR3 loop is CASSLSSGNEQFF. The CDR3, as DNA: TGTGCTAGCAGCTTGAGTAGCGGGAATGAGCAGTTCTTC. This chain connects TRBV7-7 to TRBJ2-1; TRBD2 agrees at 7 bases. This CDR3 has 13 amino acids. CDR1 is SSHAT, CDR2 FNYEAQ, per germline (reference sequence).

CDR3 loop: CASSRGLAGGQSTDTQYF. The CDR3 coding sequence is TGCGCCAGCAGCAGGGGACTAGCGGGAGGGCAAAGCACAGATACGCAGTATTTT. The V gene is TRBV5-1, the J gene TRBJ2-3; 16 bases are shared with TRBD2. The CDR3 covers 18 residues. The germline CDR1 and CDR2 sequences are SGHRS and YFSETQ. V was pared by 4 bases and J by 0 bases, with 5 bases of the junction left unmatched.

The J gene is TRBJ2-3, the V gene TRBV18; possibly TRBD2 for D (5 bases). Germline V gene sequence: CDR1 KGHSH, CDR2 LQKENI. Trimming removed 0 bases from V and 5 bases from J, with 6 bases in between. The CDR3 extends over 13 amino acids. This chain's CDR3 is CASSPPAGDTQYF. CDR3 DNA: TGTGCCAGCTCACCACCGGCGGGAGATACGCAGTATTTT.